This passage covers 26 T cell receptor beta chains from one sample sequenced in a study of T cells in tuberculosis. Repertoires were generated with immunoSEQ multiplex PCR, while TCRdb's copy carries only in-frame clones and drops some. The data show some 30,000 clones, roughly 86% seen once. This sample's time point: new active TB diagnosis, blood taken before or within 7 days of starting treatment. The input for sequencing was PBMCs, taken at tuberculosis diagnosis. The receptors come from an adult with tuberculosis.

The chain has TRBV5-1 and TRBJ2-3, with 11 bases fitting TRBD2. CDR1 is SGHRS, CDR2 YFSETQ, per germline. The junction had 9 bases not matched to a gene; V was cut back by 7 bases and J by 5 bases. This CDR3 is 15 amino acids long. The CDR3 DNA follows: TGCGCCAGCGGCCAAACTAGCGGGAGATTAGATACGCAGTATTTT. Translating it yields CASGQTSGRLDTQYF.

The chain links TRBV11-2 to TRBJ1-1; 7 positions agree with TRBD1. V shed 4 bases and J 1 base; nucleotides not matched to a gene: 3. The CDR3 is made up of 14 amino acids. Germline V gene lookup returns CDR1 SGHAT and CDR2 FQNNGV. CDR3 region: CASSYTGENTEAFF. CDR3 coding DNA: TGTGCCAGCAGCTACACAGGGGAGAACACTGAAGCTTTCTTT. Full variable domain (rest looked up from reference TRBV11-2 and TRBJ1-1): EAGVAQSPRYKIIEKRQSVAFWCNPISGHATLYWYQQILGQGPKLLIQFQNNGVVDDSQLPKDRFSAERLKGVDSTLKIQPAKLEDSAVYLCASSYTGENTEAFFGQGTRLTVV.

This chain uses TRBV2 with TRBJ1-2; D is possibly TRBD1 (6 bases). Trimming took off 3 bases at V and 7 bases at J, with 12 bases between the two ends. Per the germline V gene, CDR1 is SNHLY and CDR2 is FYNNEI. This CDR3 has 13 amino acids. CDR3 residues: CASSEGGASGYTF. CDR3 sequence (DNA): TGTGCCAGCAGTGAGGGGGGGGCGTCTGGCTACACCTTC.

The chain combines TRBV13 with TRBJ2-1; 10 positions match TRBD2. CDR1 and CDR2 (germline): PRHDT, FYEKMQ (reference sequence). The CDR3 is 17 amino acids. The V segment lost 6 bases and the J segment 4 bases; nucleotides outside the gene matches: 12. CDR3 sequence: CASRGGASGSGYNEQFF. Written as DNA, the CDR3 is TGTGCCAGCAGAGGCGGGGCTAGCGGGAGTGGGTACAATGAGCAGTTCTTC. The full variable domain, rest sourced from reference TRBV13 and TRBJ2-1, is AAGVIQSPRHLIKEKRETATLKCYPIPRHDTVYWYQQGPGQDPQFLISFYEKMQSDKGSIPDRFSAQQFSDYHSELNMSSLELGDSALYFCASRGGASGSGYNEQFFGPGTRLTVL.

In this sample, this clone turned up a few times. The CDR3 DNA sequence: TGTGCCAGCAGTCGGACAGGTACCTCCTACGAGCAGTACTTC. Translating gives CASSRTGTSYEQYF. V usage is TRBV27 and J usage is TRBJ2-7; TRBD1 matches 7 bases. Trimming removed 5 bases from V and 0 bases from J; junction bases left unmatched: 4. CDR1 MNHEY and CDR2 SMNVEV come from the germline V gene (reference sequence). The CDR3 consists of 14 residues.

This clone was seen a few times. J is TRBJ1-1 and V is TRBV2, with D unclear. Germline CDR1 reads SNHLY; CDR2 reads FYNNEI. CDR3 length equals 13 residues. V lost 3 bases, J lost 5 bases, and 10 bases lay in between. CDR3 nucleotides: TGTGCCAGCAGTGACATGCGAGGTACTGAAGCTTTCTTT. As protein: CASSDMRGTEAFF.

V gene TRBV2 combines with J gene TRBJ1-1, with a tentative D call TRBD1 (5 bases). Trimming took 1 base from V and 7 from J, leaving 13 bases between them. The CDR3 covers 14 residues. The V gene's germline CDR1 is SNHLY and CDR2 FYNNEI. CDR3 nucleotide sequence: TGTGCCAGCAGTGAAGGGGCCGGGGGGTTTGAAGCTTTCTTT. Encoded protein: CASSEGAGGFEAFF.

This chain joins TRBV14 and TRBJ2-3; TRBD2 might be the D (5 bases). Germline V lookup: CDR1 SGHDN, CDR2 FVKESK. This CDR3 contains 13 residues. The V end was cut by 4 bases, the J end by 6 bases, with 11 bases between. The CDR3, as DNA: TGTGCCAGCAGCCCGGGGAGTCCCGATACGCAGTATTTT. Its translation: CASSPGSPDTQYF.

The J gene is TRBJ2-1, the V gene TRBV28; TRBD2 matches at 11 bases. Germline loops: CDR1 MDHEN, CDR2 SYDVKM. The V and J ends lost 3 bases and 10 bases, in that order; junction bases with no gene match: 8. The CDR3 spans 15 residues. The CDR3 region is CASSFLGTSGQEQFF. As DNA, the CDR3 is TGTGCCAGCAGTTTCCTCGGGACTAGCGGACAAGAGCAGTTCTTC.

This clone showed up just once. The J gene is TRBJ2-4, the V gene TRBV19, with TRBD2 matching 7 bases. This CDR3 region has 17 residues. J was trimmed by 3 bases and V by 4 bases; bases with no gene match: 12. The germline CDR1 and CDR2 sequences are LNHDA and SQIVND (reference sequence). DNA of the CDR3: TGTGCCAGTAGTACTCCCGGGACCCCGGGGGGCAAAAACATTCAGTACTTC. Residues: CASSTPGTPGGKNIQYF.

V gene TRBV5-1 combines with J gene TRBJ2-3, with D possibly matching TRBD1 (6 bases). The CDR3 covers 15 residues. Trimming removed 2 bases from V and 6 bases from J, with 16 bases in between. Germline CDR1 and CDR2: SGHRS and YFSETQ. CDR3 DNA sequence: TGCGCCAGCAGCTTATCTCCTACAGGGACGGATACGCAGTATTTT. Translating it yields CASSLSPTGTDTQYF.

This chain joins TRBV11-2 and TRBJ2-1; 12 bases line up with TRBD2. From germline, CDR1 is SGHAT and CDR2 FQNNGV. Unmatched junction bases numbered 11, after V lost 7 bases and J lost 7 bases. The CDR3 length is 16 residues. CDR3 protein: CASNKLAGGRANEQFF. As DNA, the CDR3 is TGTGCCAGCAACAAACTAGCGGGAGGTCGGGCTAATGAGCAGTTCTTC.

This chain joins TRBV9 and TRBJ2-7; 7 bases map to TRBD1. Trimming at V came to 2 bases and at J to 3 bases, leaving 8 bases not matched to a gene. Germline CDR1 reads SGDLS; CDR2 reads YYNGEE. The CDR3 covers 15 residues. CDR3 coding DNA: TGTGCCAGCAGCGTCTTACGGGGACAGATCTACGAGCAGTACTTC. It translates to CASSVLRGQIYEQYF.

The CDR3 loop is CAIRDDSQETQYF. CDR3 nucleotides: TGTGCCATCAGGGATGACAGTCAAGAGACCCAGTACTTC. The rearrangement joins TRBV10-3 to TRBJ2-5, with D possibly being TRBD1 (5 bases). This CDR3 is 13 amino acids long. The V gene lost 6 bases and the J gene lost 2 bases, with 10 bases spanning the gap. CDR1 is ENHRY, CDR2 SYGVKD, per germline.

V usage is TRBV18 and J usage is TRBJ2-6, with D possibly being TRBD1 (6 bases). The germline V gene has CDR1 KGHSH and CDR2 LQKENI. The V and J ends lost 3 bases and 0 bases respectively, with 12 bases between them. The CDR3 spans 17 residues. This CDR3 reads CASSPGHAISGANVLTF. DNA for the CDR3: TGTGCCAGCTCACCGGGACACGCCATCTCTGGGGCCAACGTCCTGACTTTC.

The J gene is TRBJ2-3, the V gene TRBV5-4, with 8 bases that match TRBD2. V trimming: 0 bases; J trimming: 5 bases; junction bases outside the gene matches: 8. Germline V gives CDR1 SGHNT, CDR2 YYREEE (reference sequence). The CDR3 loop spans 16 amino acids. DNA of the CDR3: TGTGCCAGCAGCTTGGGAGTAGCGGGGATGAGAGATACGCAGTATTTT. Translated: CASSLGVAGMRDTQYF.

J is TRBJ1-2 and V is TRBV30; 7 nucleotides align to TRBD1. The CDR3 is 11 amino acids. V gave up 7 bases and J gave up 9 bases; unmatched junction bases: 8. Germline assignment: CDR1 GTSNPN and CDR2 SVGIG (reference sequence). This CDR3 is CASSRGVSYTF. CDR3 bases: TGTGCCTCTTCCAGGGGGGTCAGCTACACCTTC. Full variable domain (rest looked up from reference TRBV30 and TRBJ1-2): SQTIHQWPATLVQPVGSPLSLECTVEGTSNPNLYWYRQAAGRGLQLLFYSVGIGQISSEVPQNLSASRPQDRQFILSSKKLLLSDSGFYLCASSRGVSYTFGSGTRLTVV.

CDR3 in amino acids: CASSPGTGYGYTF. CDR3 nucleotide sequence: TGTGCCAGCTCACCAGGGACAGGCTATGGCTACACCTTC. V is TRBV18 and J is TRBJ1-2, with 8 bases that match TRBD1. The length of the CDR3 is 13 residues. Germline V gene data show CDR1 as KGHSH and CDR2 as LQKENI. J gave up 4 bases and V 2 bases, and 0 bases lay outside the gene matches. Complete variable domain (other parts from reference TRBV18 and TRBJ1-2): NAGVMQNPRHLVRRRGQEARLRCSPMKGHSHVYWYRQLPEEGLKFMVYLQKENIIDESGMPKERFSAEFPKEGPSILRIQQVVRGDSAAYFCASSPGTGYGYTFGSGTRLTVV.

This chain uses TRBV28 with TRBJ2-1; no reliable D call. CDR1 MDHEN and CDR2 SYDVKM come from the germline V gene. V was pared by 6 bases and J by 0 bases, with 15 bases between. The CDR3 runs 16 residues. Here the CDR3 reads CASSATGVFSYNEQFF. The CDR3 DNA reads TGTGCCAGCAGCGCCACCGGAGTATTCTCCTACAATGAGCAGTTCTTC.

The chain carries TRBV19 and TRBJ2-1; 10 nucleotides match TRBD2. The J segment lost 2 bases and the V segment lost 3 bases, leaving 4 bases of the junction unmatched. Germline CDR1 reads LNHDA; CDR2 reads SQIVND (reference sequence). This CDR3 contains 16 residues. The CDR3 sequence is CASSMQREGPYNEQFF. CDR3 DNA sequence: TGTGCCAGTAGTATGCAGCGGGAGGGCCCCTACAATGAGCAGTTCTTC. The variable domain in full, completed from reference TRBV19 and TRBJ2-1, reads DGGITQSPKYLFRKEGQNVTLSCEQNLNHDAMYWYRQDPGQGLRLIYYSQIVNDFQKGDIAEGYSVSREKKESFPLTVTSAQKNPTAFYLCASSMQREGPYNEQFFGPGTRLTVL.

The V call is TRBV28, the J call TRBJ2-2; tentatively, D is TRBD2 (6 bases). The V end was cut by 5 bases, the J end by 6 bases, with 10 bases between. This CDR3 contains 13 residues. Germline V gene lookup returns CDR1 MDHEN and CDR2 SYDVKM. CDR3 protein: CASSPPSAGELFF. CDR3 sequence (DNA): TGTGCCAGCAGTCCTCCTAGCGCCGGGGAGCTGTTTTTT. The variable domain in full, with the rest retrieved from reference TRBV28 and TRBJ2-2, is DVKVTQSSRYLVKRTGEKVFLECVQDMDHENMFWYRQDPGLGLRLIYFSYDVKMKEKGDIPEGYSVSREKKERFSLILESASTNQTSMYLCASSPPSAGELFFGEGSRLTVL.

This sequence joins TRBV6-1 and TRBJ2-7; weak D call: TRBD2 (9 bases). In germline, CDR1 is MNHNS, CDR2 SASEGT. Deletions cut 2 bases from V and 1 base from J, with 33 bases between. The CDR3 runs to 22 residues. The CDR3, as DNA: TGTGCCAGCAGTGAAAAGGAGCAGGGGGCAGGGGGCCTAGCGGGGCGATCCTACGAGCAGTACTTC. As protein: CASSEKEQGAGGLAGRSYEQYF.

The chain employs TRBV18 and TRBJ1-1; 8 bases align to TRBD1. V was pared by 2 bases and J by 1 base, with 3 bases of the junction left unmatched. The germline gives CDR1 KGHSH, CDR2 LQKENI. CDR3 length: 15 residues. CDR3 DNA: TGTGCCAGCTCACCAAGGGGACAGGCGAACACTGAAGCTTTCTTT. It yields the protein CASSPRGQANTEAFF.

The rearrangement uses TRBV9 and TRBJ2-5, with a weak D call TRBD2 (7 bases). Germline CDR1 reads SGDLS; CDR2 reads YYNGEE. V lost 5 bases and J lost 5, with 16 bases in between. The length of the CDR3 is 14 residues. The CDR3 sequence is CASSRAGARETQYF. The CDR3 region has the DNA TGTGCCAGCAGTCGTGCGGGGGCGAGGGAGACCCAGTACTTC.

This clone came up a few times. The rearrangement uses TRBV10-2 and TRBJ2-3; 11 bases line up with TRBD2. The germline CDR1 and CDR2 sequences are WSHSY and SAAADI. The V segment lost 6 bases and the J segment 4 bases; nucleotides outside the gene matches: 6. The CDR3 spans 15 residues. CDR3 sequence (DNA): TGCGCCAGCAGAGCTCTAGCGGGGGGAGCAGATACGCAGTATTTT. Translation: CASRALAGGADTQYF.

The chain couples TRBV11-2 to TRBJ2-7; D is unresolved. Looked up from germline, CDR1 is SGHAT and CDR2 is FQNNGV. V lost 5 bases, J lost 2 bases, and 13 bases lay in between. The CDR3 extends over 14 amino acids. Here the CDR3 DNA reads TGTGCCAGCAGCACGGTAGACGGAGCCTACGAGCAGTACTTC. Encoded protein: CASSTVDGAYEQYF.